The T cell receptor (beta chain) described here comes from a study of immune cell composition in non-small cell lung cancer. The germline V gene encodes CDR1 SNHLY and CDR2 FYNNEI. V lost 5 bases to trimming and J lost 2 bases; unmatched junction nucleotides: 2. This CDR3 spans 13 amino acids. Sequenced by immunoSEQ multiplex PCR; TCRdb stores in-frame clones only, minus some. The sample yields 13,000 to 15,000 clones, about 70% seen once. Study-wide results and limits: Dominant in vivo tumour-associated clones were not shown to share tumour-reactive sequences.

As concerns this clone: Its antigen is not known.

The clonotype was recovered from a human donor with non-small cell lung cancer. Sample: lung tumor tissue. This chain links TRBV2 with TRBJ1-2, with 7 bases that match TRBD1. The CDR3 loop reads CASSNRGNYGYTF. In DNA form, the CDR3 reads TGTGCCAGCAGTAACAGGGGCAACTATGGCTACACCTTC.